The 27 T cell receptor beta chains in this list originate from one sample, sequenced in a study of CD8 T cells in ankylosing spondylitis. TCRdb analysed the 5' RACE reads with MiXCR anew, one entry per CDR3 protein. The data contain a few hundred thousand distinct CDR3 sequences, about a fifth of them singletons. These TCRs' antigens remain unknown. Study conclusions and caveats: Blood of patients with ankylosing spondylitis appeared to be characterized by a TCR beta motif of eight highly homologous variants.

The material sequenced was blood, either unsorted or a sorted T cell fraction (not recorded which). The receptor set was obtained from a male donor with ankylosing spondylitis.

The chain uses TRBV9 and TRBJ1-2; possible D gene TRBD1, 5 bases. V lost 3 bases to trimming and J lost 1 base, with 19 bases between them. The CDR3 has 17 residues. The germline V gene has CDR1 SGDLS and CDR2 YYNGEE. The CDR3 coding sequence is TGTGCCAGCAGCGCTACCGGGGCTGGACGGGATAACTATGGCTACACCTTC. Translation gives CASSATGAGRDNYGYTF.

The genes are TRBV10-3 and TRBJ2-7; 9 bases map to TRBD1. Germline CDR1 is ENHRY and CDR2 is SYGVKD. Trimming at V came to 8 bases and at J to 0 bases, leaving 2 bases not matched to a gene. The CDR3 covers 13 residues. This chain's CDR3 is CAIGTGSSYEQYF. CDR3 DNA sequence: TGTGCCATCGGGACAGGGAGCTCCTACGAGCAGTACTTC.

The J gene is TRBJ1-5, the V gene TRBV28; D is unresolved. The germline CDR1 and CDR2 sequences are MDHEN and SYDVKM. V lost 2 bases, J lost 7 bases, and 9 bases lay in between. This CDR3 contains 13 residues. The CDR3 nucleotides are TGTGCCAGCAGTTTAAGTAGTTGGCAGCCCCAGCATTTT. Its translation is CASSLSSWQPQHF.

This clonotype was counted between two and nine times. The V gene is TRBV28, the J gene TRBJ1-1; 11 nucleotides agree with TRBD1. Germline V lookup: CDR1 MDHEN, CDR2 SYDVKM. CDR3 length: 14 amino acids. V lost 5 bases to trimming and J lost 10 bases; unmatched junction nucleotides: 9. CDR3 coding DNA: TGTGCCAGCAGTCCGGGGACAGGGGGATCCGGAGCTTTCTTT. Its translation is CASSPGTGGSGAFF.

Here the CDR3 reads CASSTSGTGTRGYTF. The CDR3 nucleotides read TGTGCCAGCAGCACTTCCGGGACAGGGACACGCGGCTACACCTTC. V and J are TRBV5-6 and TRBJ1-2; 9 nucleotides match TRBD1. V was pared by 4 bases and J by 8 bases, with 12 bases of the junction left unmatched. This CDR3 contains 15 residues. CDR1 is SGHDT and CDR2 is YYEEEE in the germline V gene.

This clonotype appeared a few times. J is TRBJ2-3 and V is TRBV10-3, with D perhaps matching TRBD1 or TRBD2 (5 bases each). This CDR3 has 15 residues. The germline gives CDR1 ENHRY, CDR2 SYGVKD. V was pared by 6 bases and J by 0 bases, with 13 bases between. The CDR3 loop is CAIRSGTGSTDTQYF. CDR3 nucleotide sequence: TGTGCCATCAGGTCCGGGACCGGGAGCACAGATACGCAGTATTTT.

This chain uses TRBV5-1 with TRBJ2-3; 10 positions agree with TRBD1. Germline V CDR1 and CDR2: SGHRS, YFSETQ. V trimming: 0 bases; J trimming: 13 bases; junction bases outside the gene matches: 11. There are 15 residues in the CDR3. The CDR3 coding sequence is TGCGCCAGCAGCTTGGATGGGGCGGGACAGGGGCCAAAGTATTTT. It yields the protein CASSLDGAGQGPKYF.

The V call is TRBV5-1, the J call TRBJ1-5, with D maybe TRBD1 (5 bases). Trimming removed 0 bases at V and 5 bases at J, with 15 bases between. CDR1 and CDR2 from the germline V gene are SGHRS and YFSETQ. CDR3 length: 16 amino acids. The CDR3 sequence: CASSLEGPASDQPQHF. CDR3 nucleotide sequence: TGCGCCAGCAGCTTGGAGGGACCCGCAAGCGATCAGCCCCAGCATTTT.

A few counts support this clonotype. The CDR3 coding sequence is TGTGCCAGCAGCTTACTTCCGGGACAGGGGTACAATGAGCAGTTCTTC. This encodes CASSLLPGQGYNEQFF. The chain links TRBV5-5 to TRBJ2-1, with 10 bases matching TRBD1. The CDR3 sequence is 16 residues long. With V trimmed by 2 bases and J by 4 bases, 6 bases remained unmatched. Germline V gene lookup returns CDR1 SGHKS and CDR2 YYEKEE (reference sequence). The variable domain in full, with the rest retrieved from reference TRBV5-5 and TRBJ2-1, is DAGVTQSPTHLIKTRGQQVTLRCSPISGHKSVSWYQQVLGQGPQFIFQYYEKEERGRGNFPDRFSARQFPNYSSELNVNALLLGDSALYLCASSLLPGQGYNEQFFGPGTRLTVL.

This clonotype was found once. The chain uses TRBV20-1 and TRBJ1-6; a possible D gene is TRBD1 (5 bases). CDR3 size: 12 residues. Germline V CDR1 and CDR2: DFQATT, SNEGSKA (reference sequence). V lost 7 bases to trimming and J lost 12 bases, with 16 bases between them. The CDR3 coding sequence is TGCAGTGTTGTGGCGGGGGGAGAACCCCTCCACTTT. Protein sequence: CSVVAGGEPLHF.

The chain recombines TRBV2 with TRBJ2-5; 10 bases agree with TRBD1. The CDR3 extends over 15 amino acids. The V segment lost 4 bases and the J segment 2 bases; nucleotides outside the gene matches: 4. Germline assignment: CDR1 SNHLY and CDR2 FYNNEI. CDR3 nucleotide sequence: TGTGCCAGCAGTGGGGACAGGGGTCCGCAAGAGACCCAGTACTTC. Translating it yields CASSGDRGPQETQYF.

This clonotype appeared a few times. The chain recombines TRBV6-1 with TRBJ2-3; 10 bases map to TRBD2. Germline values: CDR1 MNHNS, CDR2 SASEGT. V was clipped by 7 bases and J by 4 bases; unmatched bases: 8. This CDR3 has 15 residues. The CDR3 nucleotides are TGTGCCAGCAACCCAGCGGGAGGGGGGTCAGATACGCAGTATTTT. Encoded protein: CASNPAGGGSDTQYF.

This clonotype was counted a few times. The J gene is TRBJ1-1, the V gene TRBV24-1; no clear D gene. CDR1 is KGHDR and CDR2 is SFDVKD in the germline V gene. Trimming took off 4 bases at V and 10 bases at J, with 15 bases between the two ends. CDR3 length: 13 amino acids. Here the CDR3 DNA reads TGTGCCACCAGTGACCCAAGGAACTTCCGAGCTTTCTTT. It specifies CATSDPRNFRAFF.

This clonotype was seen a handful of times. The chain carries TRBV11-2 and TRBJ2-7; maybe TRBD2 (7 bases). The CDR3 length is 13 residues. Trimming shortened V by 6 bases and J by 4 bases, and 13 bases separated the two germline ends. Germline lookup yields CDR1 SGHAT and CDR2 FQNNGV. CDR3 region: CASRDSGMYEQYF. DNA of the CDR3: TGTGCCAGCAGGGACAGCGGGATGTACGAGCAGTACTTC.

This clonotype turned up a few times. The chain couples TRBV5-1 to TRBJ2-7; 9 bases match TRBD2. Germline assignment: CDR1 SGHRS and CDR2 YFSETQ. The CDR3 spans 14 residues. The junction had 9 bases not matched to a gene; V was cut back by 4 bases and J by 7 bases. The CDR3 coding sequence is TGCGCCAGCAGCGGGGGACTAGCCCCCGGGGAGCAGTACTTC. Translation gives CASSGGLAPGEQYF.

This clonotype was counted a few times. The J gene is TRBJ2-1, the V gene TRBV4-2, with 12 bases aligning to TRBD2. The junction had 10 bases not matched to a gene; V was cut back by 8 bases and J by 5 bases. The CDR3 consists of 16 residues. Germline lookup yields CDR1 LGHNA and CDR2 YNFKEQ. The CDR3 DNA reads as TGTGCCAGCCGCAAGGGCCGACTAGCGGGAGACAATGAGCAGTTCTTC. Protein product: CASRKGRLAGDNEQFF.

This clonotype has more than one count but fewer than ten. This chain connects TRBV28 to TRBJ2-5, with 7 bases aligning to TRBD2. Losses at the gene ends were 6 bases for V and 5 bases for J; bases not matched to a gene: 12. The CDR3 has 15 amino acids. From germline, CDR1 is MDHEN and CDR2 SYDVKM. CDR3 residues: CASSQRQGGRETQYF. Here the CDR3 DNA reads TGTGCCAGCAGCCAAAGGCAGGGAGGGCGGGAGACCCAGTACTTC.

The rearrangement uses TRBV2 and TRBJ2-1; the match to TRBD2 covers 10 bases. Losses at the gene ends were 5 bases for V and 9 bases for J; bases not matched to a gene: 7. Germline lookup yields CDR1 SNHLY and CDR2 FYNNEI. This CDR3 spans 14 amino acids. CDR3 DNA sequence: TGTGCCAGCAGTCCGGGACTAGCGTTTTCTGAGCAGTTCTTC. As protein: CASSPGLAFSEQFF.

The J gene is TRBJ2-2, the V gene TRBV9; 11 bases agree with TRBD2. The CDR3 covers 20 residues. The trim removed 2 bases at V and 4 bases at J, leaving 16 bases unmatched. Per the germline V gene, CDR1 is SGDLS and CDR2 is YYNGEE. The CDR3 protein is CASSVRLAGNLPRGTGELFF. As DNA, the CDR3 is TGTGCCAGCAGCGTCCGACTAGCGGGAAACCTACCGCGAGGCACCGGGGAGCTGTTTTTT.

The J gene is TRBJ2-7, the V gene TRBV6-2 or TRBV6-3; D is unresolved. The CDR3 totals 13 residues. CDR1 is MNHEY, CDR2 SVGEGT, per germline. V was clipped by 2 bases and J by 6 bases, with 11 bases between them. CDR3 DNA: TGTGCCAGCAGTTACCCTGGAAGGTCCGAGCAGTACTTC. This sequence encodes CASSYPGRSEQYF.

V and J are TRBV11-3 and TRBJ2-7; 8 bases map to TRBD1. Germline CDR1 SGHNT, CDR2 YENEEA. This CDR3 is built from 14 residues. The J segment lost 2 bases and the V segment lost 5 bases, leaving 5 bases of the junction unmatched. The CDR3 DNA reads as TGTGCCAGCAGCGCGACAGGGGTAGCCTACGAGCAGTACTTC. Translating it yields CASSATGVAYEQYF.

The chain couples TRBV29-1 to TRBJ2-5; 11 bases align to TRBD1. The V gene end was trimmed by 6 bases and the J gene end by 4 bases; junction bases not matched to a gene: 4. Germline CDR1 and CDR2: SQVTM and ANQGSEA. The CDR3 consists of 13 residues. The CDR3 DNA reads TGCAGCGTGGACAGGGGGCGCCCAGAGACCCAGTACTTC. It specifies CSVDRGRPETQYF.

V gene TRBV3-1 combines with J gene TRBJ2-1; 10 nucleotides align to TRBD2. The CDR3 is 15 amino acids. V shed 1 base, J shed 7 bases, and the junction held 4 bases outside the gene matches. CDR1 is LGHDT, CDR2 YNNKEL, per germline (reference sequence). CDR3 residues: CASSQVASGRNEQFF. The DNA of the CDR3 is TGTGCCAGCAGCCAAGTGGCTAGCGGGAGAAATGAGCAGTTCTTC.

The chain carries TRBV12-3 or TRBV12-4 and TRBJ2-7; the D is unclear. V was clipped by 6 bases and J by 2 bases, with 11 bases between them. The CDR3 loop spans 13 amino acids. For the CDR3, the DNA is TGTGCCAGCAGCCCCTACGTTCCCTACGAGCAGTACTTC. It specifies CASSPYVPYEQYF.

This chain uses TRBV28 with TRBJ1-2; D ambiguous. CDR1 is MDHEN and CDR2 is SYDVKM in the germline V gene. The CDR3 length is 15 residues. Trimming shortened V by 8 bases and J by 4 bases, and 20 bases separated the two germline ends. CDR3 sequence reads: CASRPGAGSGYGYTF. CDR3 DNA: TGTGCCAGCCGGCCGGGCGCCGGGTCGGGCTATGGCTACACCTTC.

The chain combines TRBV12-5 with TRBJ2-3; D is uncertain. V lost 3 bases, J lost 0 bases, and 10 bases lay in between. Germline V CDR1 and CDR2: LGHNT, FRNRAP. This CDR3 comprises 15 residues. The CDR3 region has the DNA TGTGCTAGTGGTTTACCAAGTCCTAGCACAGATACGCAGTATTTT. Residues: CASGLPSPSTDTQYF. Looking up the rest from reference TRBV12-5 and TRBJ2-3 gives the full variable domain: DARVTQTPRHKVTEMGQEVTMRCQPILGHNTVFWYRQTMMQGLELLAYFRNRAPLDDSGMPKDRFSAEMPDATLATLKIQPSEPRDSAVYFCASGLPSPSTDTQYFGPGTRLTVL.

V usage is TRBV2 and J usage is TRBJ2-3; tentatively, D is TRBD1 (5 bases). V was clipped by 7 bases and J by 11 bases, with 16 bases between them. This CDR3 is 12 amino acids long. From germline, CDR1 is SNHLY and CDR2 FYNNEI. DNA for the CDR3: TGTGCCAGCAATCGACAGCCCTTGAAGCAGTATTTT. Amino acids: CASNRQPLKQYF.